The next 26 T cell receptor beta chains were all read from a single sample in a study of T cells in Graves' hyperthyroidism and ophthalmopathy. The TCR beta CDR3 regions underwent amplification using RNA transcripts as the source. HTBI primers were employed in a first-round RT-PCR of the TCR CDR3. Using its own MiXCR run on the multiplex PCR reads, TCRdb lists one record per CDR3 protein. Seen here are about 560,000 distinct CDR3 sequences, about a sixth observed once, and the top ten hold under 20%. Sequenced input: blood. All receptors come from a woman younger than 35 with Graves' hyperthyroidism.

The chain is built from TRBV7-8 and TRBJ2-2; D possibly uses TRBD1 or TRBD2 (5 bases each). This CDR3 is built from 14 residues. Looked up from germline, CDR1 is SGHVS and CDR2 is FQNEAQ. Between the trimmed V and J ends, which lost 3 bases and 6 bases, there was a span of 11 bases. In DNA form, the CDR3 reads TGTGCCAGCAGCTTCGGGACCCCCCCCGGGGAGCTGTTTTTT. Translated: CASSFGTPPGELFF.

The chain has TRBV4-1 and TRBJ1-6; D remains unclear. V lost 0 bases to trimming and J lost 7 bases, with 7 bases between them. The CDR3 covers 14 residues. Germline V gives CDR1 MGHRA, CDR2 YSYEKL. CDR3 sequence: CASSQDNENSPLHF. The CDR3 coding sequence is TGCGCCAGCAGCCAAGATAATGAGAATTCACCCCTCCACTTT.

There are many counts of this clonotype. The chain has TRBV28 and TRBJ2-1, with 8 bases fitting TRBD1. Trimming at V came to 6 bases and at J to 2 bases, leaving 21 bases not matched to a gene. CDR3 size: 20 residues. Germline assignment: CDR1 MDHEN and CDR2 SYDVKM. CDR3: CASSSTIRDRTRGAYNEQFF. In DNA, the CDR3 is TGTGCCAGCAGCTCTACGATCCGGGACAGGACCCGAGGGGCCTACAATGAGCAGTTCTTC.

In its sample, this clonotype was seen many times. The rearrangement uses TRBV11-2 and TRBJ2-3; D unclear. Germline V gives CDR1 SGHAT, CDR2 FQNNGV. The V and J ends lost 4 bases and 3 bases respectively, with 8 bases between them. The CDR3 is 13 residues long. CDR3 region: CASSSDATDTQYF. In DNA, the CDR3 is TGTGCCAGCAGCTCGGACGCTACAGATACGCAGTATTTT.

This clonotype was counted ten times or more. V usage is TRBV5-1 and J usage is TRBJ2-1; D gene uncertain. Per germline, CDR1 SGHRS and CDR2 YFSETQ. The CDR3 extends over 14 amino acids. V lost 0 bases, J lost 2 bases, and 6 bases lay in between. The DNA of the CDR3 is TGCGCCAGCAGCTTGGTGCGTGCCTACAATGAGCAGTTCTTC. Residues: CASSLVRAYNEQFF.

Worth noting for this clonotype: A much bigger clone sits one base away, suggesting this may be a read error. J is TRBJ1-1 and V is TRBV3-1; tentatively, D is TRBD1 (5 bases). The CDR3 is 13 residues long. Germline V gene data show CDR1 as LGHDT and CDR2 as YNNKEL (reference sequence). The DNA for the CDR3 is TGTGCCAGCAGCCAGAGCACAGGCTGGATAGCTCTCTTT. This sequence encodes CASSQSTGWIALF.

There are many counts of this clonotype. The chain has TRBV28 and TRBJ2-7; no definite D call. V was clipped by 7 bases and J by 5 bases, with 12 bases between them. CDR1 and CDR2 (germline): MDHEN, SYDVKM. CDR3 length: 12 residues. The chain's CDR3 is CASIDEVDEQYF. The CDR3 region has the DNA TGTGCCAGCATCGACGAAGTCGACGAGCAGTACTTC. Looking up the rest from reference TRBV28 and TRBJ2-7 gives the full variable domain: DVKVTQSSRYLVKRTGEKVFLECVQDMDHENMFWYRQDPGLGLRLIYFSYDVKMKEKGDIPEGYSVSREKKERFSLILESASTNQTSMYLCASIDEVDEQYFGPGTRLTVT.

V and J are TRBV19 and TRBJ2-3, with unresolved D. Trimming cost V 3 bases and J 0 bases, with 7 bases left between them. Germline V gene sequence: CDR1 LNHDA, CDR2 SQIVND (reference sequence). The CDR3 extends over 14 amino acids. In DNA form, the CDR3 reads TGTGCCAGTAGTATCGGCGGAAGCACAGATACGCAGTATTTT. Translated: CASSIGGSTDTQYF. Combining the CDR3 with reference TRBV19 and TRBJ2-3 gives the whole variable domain DGGITQSPKYLFRKEGQNVTLSCEQNLNHDAMYWYRQDPGQGLRLIYYSQIVNDFQKGDIAEGYSVSREKKESFPLTVTSAQKNPTAFYLCASSIGGSTDTQYFGPGTRLTVL.

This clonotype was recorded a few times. CDR3 sequence reads: CASSVGSQGGKNIQYF. CDR3 nucleotide sequence: TGCGCCAGCAGTGTTGGGAGCCAAGGGGGCAAAAACATTCAGTACTTC. The chain uses TRBV10-1 and TRBJ2-4; a weak D match, TRBD1 (6 bases). The CDR3 runs to 16 residues. Trimming stripped 4 bases from V and 3 bases from J, with 16 bases between. In germline, CDR1 is WNHNN, CDR2 SYGVQD (reference sequence).

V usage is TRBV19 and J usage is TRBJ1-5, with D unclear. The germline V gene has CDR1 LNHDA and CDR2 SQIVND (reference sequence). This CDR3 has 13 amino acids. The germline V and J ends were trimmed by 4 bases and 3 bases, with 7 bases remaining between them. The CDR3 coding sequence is TGTGCCAGTAGTACGCAGGACAATCAGCCCCAGCATTTT. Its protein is CASSTQDNQPQHF.

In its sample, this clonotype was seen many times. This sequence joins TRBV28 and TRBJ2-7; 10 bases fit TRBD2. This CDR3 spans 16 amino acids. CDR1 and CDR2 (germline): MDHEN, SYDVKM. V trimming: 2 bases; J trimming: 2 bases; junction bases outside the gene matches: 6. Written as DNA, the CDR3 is TGTGCCAGCAGTTTAGGAAGCGGGGGGGGCCCCTACGAGCAGTACTTC. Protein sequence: CASSLGSGGGPYEQYF.

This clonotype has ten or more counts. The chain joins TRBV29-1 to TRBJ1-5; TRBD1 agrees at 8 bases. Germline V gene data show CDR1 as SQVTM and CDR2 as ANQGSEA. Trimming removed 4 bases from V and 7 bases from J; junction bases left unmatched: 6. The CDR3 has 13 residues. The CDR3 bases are TGCAGCGTTGGCCAGGGGGCAAACCAGCCCCAGCATTTT. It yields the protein CSVGQGANQPQHF.

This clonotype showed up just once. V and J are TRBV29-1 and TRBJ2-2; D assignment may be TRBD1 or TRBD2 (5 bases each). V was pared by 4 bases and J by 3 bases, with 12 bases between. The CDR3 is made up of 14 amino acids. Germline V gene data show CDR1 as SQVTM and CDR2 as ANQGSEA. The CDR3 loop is CSVVVLGDTGELFF. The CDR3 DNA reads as TGCAGCGTTGTGGTACTAGGGGACACCGGGGAGCTGTTTTTT.

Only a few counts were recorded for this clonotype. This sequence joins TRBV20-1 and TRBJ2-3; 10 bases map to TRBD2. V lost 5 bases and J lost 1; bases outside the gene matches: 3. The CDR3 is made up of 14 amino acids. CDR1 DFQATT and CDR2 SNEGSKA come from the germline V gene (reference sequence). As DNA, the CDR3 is TGCAGTGCTGTTACTAGCGGGGGCACAGATACGCAGTATTTT. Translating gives CSAVTSGGTDTQYF.

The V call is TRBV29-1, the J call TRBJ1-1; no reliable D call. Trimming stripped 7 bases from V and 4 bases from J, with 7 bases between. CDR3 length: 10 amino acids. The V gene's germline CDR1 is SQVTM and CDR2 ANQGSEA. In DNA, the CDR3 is TGCAGCGCCAGTACCACTGAAGCTTTCTTT. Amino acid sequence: CSASTTEAFF.

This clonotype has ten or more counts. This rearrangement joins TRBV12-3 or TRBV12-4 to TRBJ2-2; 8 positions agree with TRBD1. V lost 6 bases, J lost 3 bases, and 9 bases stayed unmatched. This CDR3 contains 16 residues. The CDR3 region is CASSSVDRGYTGELFF. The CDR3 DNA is TGTGCCAGCAGCTCCGTAGACAGGGGTTACACCGGGGAGCTGTTTTTT.

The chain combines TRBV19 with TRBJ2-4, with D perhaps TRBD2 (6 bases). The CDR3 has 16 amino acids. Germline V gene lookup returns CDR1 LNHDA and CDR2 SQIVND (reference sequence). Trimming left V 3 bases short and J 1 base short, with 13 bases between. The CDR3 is CASSIWGVGAKNIQYF. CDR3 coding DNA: TGTGCCAGTAGTATCTGGGGGGTGGGGGCCAAAAACATTCAGTACTTC.

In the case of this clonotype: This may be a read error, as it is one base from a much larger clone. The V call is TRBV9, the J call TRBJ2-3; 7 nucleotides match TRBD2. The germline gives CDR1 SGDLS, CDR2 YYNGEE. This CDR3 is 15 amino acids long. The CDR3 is CASNVVAGTSDTQYF. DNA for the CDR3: TGTGCCAGCAACGTAGTAGCGGGCACCTCAGATACGCAGTATTTT.

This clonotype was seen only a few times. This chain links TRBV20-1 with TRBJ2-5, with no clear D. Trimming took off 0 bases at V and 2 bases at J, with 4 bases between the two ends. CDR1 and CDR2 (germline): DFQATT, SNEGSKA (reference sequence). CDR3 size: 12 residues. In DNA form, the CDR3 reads TGCAGTGCTAGAGACCTTCAAGAGACCCAGTACTTC. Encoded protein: CSARDLQETQYF.

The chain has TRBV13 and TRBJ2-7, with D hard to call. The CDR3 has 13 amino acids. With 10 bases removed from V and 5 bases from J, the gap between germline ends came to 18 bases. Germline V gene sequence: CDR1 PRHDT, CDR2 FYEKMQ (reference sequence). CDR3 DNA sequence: TGTGCCACCAACCCGATCTTAAGAGACGAGCAGTACTTC. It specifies CATNPILRDEQYF.

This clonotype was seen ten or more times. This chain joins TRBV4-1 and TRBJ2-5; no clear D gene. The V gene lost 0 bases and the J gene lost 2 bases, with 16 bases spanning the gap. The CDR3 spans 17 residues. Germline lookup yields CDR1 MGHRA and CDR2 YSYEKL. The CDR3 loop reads CASSQDQWVVGQETQYF. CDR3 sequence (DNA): TGCGCCAGCAGCCAAGATCAATGGGTTGTTGGGCAAGAGACCCAGTACTTC.

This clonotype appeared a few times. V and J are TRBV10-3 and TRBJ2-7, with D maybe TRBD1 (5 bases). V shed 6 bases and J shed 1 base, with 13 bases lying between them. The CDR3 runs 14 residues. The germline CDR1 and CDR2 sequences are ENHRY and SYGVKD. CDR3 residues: CAIRNSGKSYEQYF. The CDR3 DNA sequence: TGTGCCATCAGGAACTCAGGGAAGTCCTACGAGCAGTACTTC.

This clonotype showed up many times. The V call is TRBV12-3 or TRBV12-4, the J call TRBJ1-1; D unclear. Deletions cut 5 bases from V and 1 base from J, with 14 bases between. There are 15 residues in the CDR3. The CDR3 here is CASSDPGQTNTEAFF. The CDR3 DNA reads TGTGCCAGCAGTGACCCTGGGCAGACGAACACTGAAGCTTTCTTT.

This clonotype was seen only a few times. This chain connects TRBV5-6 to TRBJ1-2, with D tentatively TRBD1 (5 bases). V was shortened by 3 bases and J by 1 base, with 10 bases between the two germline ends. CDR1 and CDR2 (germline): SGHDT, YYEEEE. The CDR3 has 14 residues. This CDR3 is CASSSTGFNYGYTF. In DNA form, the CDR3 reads TGTGCCAGCAGCTCTACAGGTTTTAACTATGGCTACACCTTC.

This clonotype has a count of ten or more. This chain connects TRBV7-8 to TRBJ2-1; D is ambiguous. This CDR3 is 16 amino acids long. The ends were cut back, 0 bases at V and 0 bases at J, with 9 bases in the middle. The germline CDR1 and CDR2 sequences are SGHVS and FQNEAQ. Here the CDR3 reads CASSLALESSYNEQFF. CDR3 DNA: TGTGCCAGCAGCTTAGCGTTGGAGAGCTCCTACAATGAGCAGTTCTTC. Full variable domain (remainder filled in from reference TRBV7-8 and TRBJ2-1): GAGVSQSPRYKVAKRGQDVALRCDPISGHVSLFWYQQALGQGPEFLTYFQNEAQLDKSGLPSDRFFAERPEGSVSTLKIQRTQQEDSAVYLCASSLALESSYNEQFFGPGTRLTVL.

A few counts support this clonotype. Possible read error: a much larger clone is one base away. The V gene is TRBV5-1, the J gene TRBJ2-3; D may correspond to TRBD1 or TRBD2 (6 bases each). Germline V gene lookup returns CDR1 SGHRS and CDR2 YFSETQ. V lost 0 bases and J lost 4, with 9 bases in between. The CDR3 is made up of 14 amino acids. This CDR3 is CASSLEGGPDTQYF. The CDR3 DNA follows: TGCGCCAGCAGCTTGGAGGGGGGCCCAGATACGCAGTATTTT.